A selection of T cell receptor beta chains follows, all from one sample in a study of blood T cell repertoires in COVID-19. Sequencing was performed with immunoSEQ multiplex PCR; in TCRdb, only in-frame clones are kept and a portion is missing. The profile shows approximately 300,000 clones, approximately 86% of them singletons. The sample taken for sequencing was PBMCs or T cells enriched from blood (not recorded which). These receptors all stem from a woman between 18 and 29 years old who had recovered from COVID-19. The CDR3 runs from the conserved cysteine through the conserved F or W. The D gene is left open where the match is weak. Size is omitted from some rows. Given values are once, few, many or a class for expanded clones.

cdr3_length j_call v_call d_call clone_size cdr3_aa cdr3_nt
15 TRBJ2-1 TRBV5-4 - - CASSLAGGGYNEQFF TGTGCCAGCAGCTTGGCTGGGGGCGGATACAATGAGCAGTTCTTC
16 TRBJ2-3 TRBV28 TRBD2 - CASSLLTSGKSGTQYF TGTGCCAGCAGTTTATTGACTAGCGGGAAGAGTGGTACGCAGTATTTT
16 TRBJ1-5 TRBV9 - - CASSASGDSSNQPQHF TGTGCCAGCAGCGCCTCGGGGGATAGTAGCAATCAGCCCCAGCATTTT
14 TRBJ2-2 TRBV10-1 - - CASSEPGRGGELFF TGCGCCAGCAGTGAGCCAGGAAGGGGCGGGGAGCTGTTTTTT
15 TRBJ1-1 TRBV5-6 - - CASSPTGQLNTEAFF TGTGCCAGCAGCCCAACAGGACAGTTGAACACTGAAGCTTTCTTT
15 TRBJ2-2 TRBV6-4 TRBD2 - CASSESGRAPGELFF TGTGCCAGCAGTGAATCGGGGAGGGCCCCCGGGGAGCTGTTTTTT
16 TRBJ2-3 TRBV5-1 TRBD1 few CASSLYWDRNTDTQYF TGCGCCAGCAGCTTGTACTGGGACAGGAACACAGATACGCAGTATTTT
13 TRBJ2-5 TRBV7-6 - - CAAAGQPGETQYF TGTGCAGCGGCCGGGCAACCGGGGGAGACCCAGTACTTC
15 TRBJ2-7 TRBV28 TRBD2 - CASSSSGRASYEQYF TGTGCCAGCAGCTCCAGCGGGAGAGCGTCCTACGAGCAGTACTTC
16 TRBJ2-1 TRBV5-4 TRBD2 - CASSSFSAGRYNEQFF TGTGCCAGCAGCTCCTTCTCAGCGGGGAGGTACAATGAGCAGTTCTTC
15 TRBJ2-7 TRBV7-9 TRBD1 - CASSSGTGDGYEQYF TGTGCCAGCAGCAGCGGGACAGGGGATGGCTACGAGCAGTACTTC
17 TRBJ2-7 TRBV7-9 TRBD1 - CASSPWTDRLMSYEQYF TGTGCCAGCAGCCCGTGGACGGACAGGCTAATGTCCTACGAGCAGTACTTC
16 TRBJ1-4 TRBV5-8 TRBD1 - CASSFLGQGAGEKLFF TGTGCCAGCAGCTTCCTGGGACAGGGGGCAGGTGAAAAACTGTTTTTT
13 TRBJ2-3 TRBV30 TRBD2 - CAWMREFTDTQYF TGTGCCTGGATGCGGGAGTTCACAGATACGCAGTATTTT
12 TRBJ2-1 TRBV29-1 - once CSVEQGWRGQFF TGCAGCGTGGAGCAAGGGTGGCGGGGGCAGTTCTTC
15 TRBJ2-3 TRBV2 - few CASSARGPSTDTQYF TGTGCCAGCAGTGCTCGTGGCCCTAGCACAGATACGCAGTATTTT
15 TRBJ2-7 TRBV5-1 TRBD2 once CASSLLAGASYEQYF TGCGCCAGCAGCTTGCTAGCGGGGGCTTCCTACGAGCAGTACTTC
14 TRBJ2-1 TRBV11-2 TRBD2 - CASTITRGRGEQFF TGTGCCAGCACTATCACCCGGGGGAGGGGTGAGCAGTTCTTC
16 TRBJ2-7 TRBV18 - - CASSPYGGKSTYEQYF TGTGCCAGCTCACCATATGGAGGGAAGTCAACCTACGAGCAGTACTTC
14 TRBJ1-2 TRBV6-5 - - CASSYSRVGYGYTF TGTGCCAGCAGTTACAGCCGGGTCGGCTATGGCTACACCTTC
14 TRBJ1-5 TRBV2 TRBD1 - CASSDQGVWQPQHF TGTGCCAGCAGTGATCAGGGGGTTTGGCAGCCCCAGCATTTT
14 TRBJ1-5 TRBV28 - - CASVRQQGDQPQHF TGTGCCAGCGTTAGGCAACAGGGAGATCAGCCCCAGCATTTT
13 TRBJ2-7 TRBV19 TRBD2 few CASSRTSGDEQYF TGTGCCAGTAGTAGGACTAGCGGGGATGAGCAGTACTTC
18 TRBJ1-4 TRBV7-9 TRBD1 - CASSLVGRQGFANEKLFF TGTGCCAGCAGCTTAGTAGGTCGACAGGGGTTCGCTAATGAAAAACTGTTTTTT
13 TRBJ2-3 TRBV18 - many CASSPPSTDTQYF TGTGCCAGCTCACCCCCTAGCACAGATACGCAGTATTTT
15 TRBJ2-1 TRBV29-1 TRBD2 - CSVSGLAGENNEQFF TGCAGCGTTTCCGGCTTAGCGGGAGAAAACAATGAGCAGTTCTTC
16 TRBJ2-1 TRBV7-9 - - CASTREGESSYNEQFF TGTGCCAGCACCCGTGAGGGCGAGAGCTCCTACAATGAGCAGTTCTTC
14 TRBJ2-7 TRBV5-6 TRBD1 once CASSQGTGVYEQYF TGTGCCAGCAGCCAGGGGACAGGGGTATACGAGCAGTACTTC
17 TRBJ2-1 TRBV21-1 - - CASSCGARGGAYNEQFF TGTGCCAGCAGCTGCGGAGCCCGGGGGGGGGCCTACAATGAGCAGTTCTTC
16 TRBJ2-5 TRBV9 TRBD1 - CASSVAETGGGETQYF TGTGCCAGCAGCGTAGCTGAGACAGGGGGTGGAGAGACCCAGTACTTC
14 TRBJ2-5 TRBV5-1 - - CASSIGQRQETQYF TGCGCCAGCAGCATCGGACAGAGACAAGAGACCCAGTACTTC
15 TRBJ1-6 TRBV11-3 - - CASSGPGGNNSPLHF TGTGCCAGCAGCGGCCCCGGGGGTAATAATTCACCCCTCCACTTT
12 TRBJ2-6 TRBV7-9 - - CASSSQSEVLTF TGTGCCAGCAGCTCACAGTCCGAGGTCCTGACTTTC
14 TRBJ1-6 TRBV3-1/TRBV3-2 TRBD1 once CASSQGQGNSPLHF TGTGCCAGCAGCCAGGGACAGGGTAATTCACCCCTCCACTTT
17 TRBJ2-2 TRBV11-3 TRBD2 once CASSFGLAGGPAGELFF TGTGCCAGCAGCTTCGGACTAGCGGGGGGGCCTGCCGGGGAGCTGTTTTTT
16 TRBJ2-3 TRBV5-6 TRBD2 - CASTIVGAGYTDTQYF TGTGCCAGCACAATTGTGGGAGCGGGGTACACAGATACGCAGTATTTT
15 TRBJ1-6 TRBV14 TRBD1 - CASSQGTGGNSPLHF TGTGCCAGCAGTCAAGGGACAGGGGGTAATTCACCCCTCCACTTT
13 TRBJ1-1 TRBV4-3 - - CASSQGAGLEAFF TGCGCCAGCAGCCAAGGGGCAGGTCTTGAAGCTTTCTTT
19 TRBJ1-1 TRBV6-1 - - CASSEFILSSTGPDTEAFF TGTGCCAGCAGTGAATTTATACTGTCGAGTACTGGTCCGGACACTGAAGCTTTCTTT
15 TRBJ2-7 TRBV15 - - CATSRDPGGLYEQYF TGTGCCACCAGCAGAGATCCCGGAGGACTCTACGAGCAGTACTTC
16 TRBJ2-1 TRBV28 TRBD1 once CASSGEGARSYNEQFF TGTGCCAGCAGTGGCGAGGGGGCCCGATCGTACAATGAGCAGTTCTTC
15 TRBJ1-1 TRBV30 - - CAWSLETKRGTEAFF TGTGCCTGGAGTTTAGAGACTAAAAGGGGGACTGAAGCTTTCTTT
15 TRBJ1-5 TRBV30 TRBD1 - CAWSLPRTGGQPQHF TGTGCCTGGAGTCTTCCCCGGACAGGGGGTCAGCCCCAGCATTTT
13 TRBJ1-5 TRBV7-9 - - CASSLGGDQPQHF TGTGCCAGCAGCTTAGGGGGGGATCAGCCCCAGCATTTT
14 TRBJ2-7 TRBV7-2 - once CASSPSSASREQYF TGTGCCAGCAGCCCTAGCTCAGCCTCTAGGGAGCAGTACTTC
14 TRBJ1-2 TRBV6-2/TRBV6-3 - - CASSYPIRSYGYTF TGTGCCAGCAGTTACCCCATTCGGAGCTATGGCTACACCTTC
15 TRBJ2-7 TRBV9 TRBD1 - CASSIGTEKLYEQYF TGTGCCAGCAGCATTGGGACAGAAAAACTCTACGAGCAGTACTTC
16 TRBJ2-7 TRBV14 TRBD1 - CASSQMGRGPSYEQYF TGTGCCAGCAGCCAAATGGGCAGGGGGCCCTCCTACGAGCAGTACTTC
15 TRBJ2-4 TRBV4-3 - - CASSQVWIAGGIQYF TGCGCCAGCAGCCAAGTCTGGATCGCCGGAGGCATTCAGTACTTC
18 TRBJ1-1 TRBV2 TRBD1 - CASSVPVTGGVGNTEAFF TGTGCCAGCAGTGTCCCCGTGACAGGGGGCGTGGGGAACACTGAAGCTTTCTTT